This TCR beta chain was sequenced for a study of blood T cell repertoires in COVID-19. The V end lost 7 bases, the J end lost 6 bases, and 8 bases lay between the germline ends. CDR3 length: 11 residues. Looked up from germline, CDR1 is SGHTA and CDR2 is FQGNSA. Under the authors' procedure: Reference gene primers were amplified, and this amplification served to estimate nucleated cell counts. Using immunoSEQ multiplex PCR, the repertoire was profiled, and TCRdb retains in-frame clones only, with some absent. The DNA gave D and trimming, while V, J and clone size come from that table. The data show a few hundred thousand clones, around four fifths seen once.

The sample comprised peripheral blood. The rearrangement uses TRBV7-2 and TRBJ2-3; D is uncertain. This receptor was taken from a woman in her fifties or sixties with acute or convalescent COVID-19. The CDR3 loop reads CASTSVDTQYF. As DNA, the CDR3 is TGTGCCAGCACCTCGGTGGATACGCAGTATTTT. Full variable domain (outside the CDR3, taken from reference TRBV7-2 and TRBJ2-3): GAGVSQSPSNKVTEKGKDVELRCDPISGHTALYWYRQSLGQGLEFLIYFQGNSAPDKSGLPSDRFSAERTGGSVSTLTIQRTQQEDSAVYLCASTSVDTQYFGPGTRLTVL.